This T cell receptor beta chain stems from a study of vaccination and CD4 T cells after COVID-19. On this clonotype: Its specificity is not known.

Sequencing of DNA taken from cultured CD4+ T cells relied on the Oncomine TCR Beta short-read assay. TCRdb ran MiXCR on the PCR reads and lists one entry per CDR3 protein. The sample shows 9,500 to 10,000 distinct CDR3 sequences, more than 60% of them seen only once. Treatment given: roughly 10-day PBMC culture with coronavirus spike peptide pools or control peptides (ViraFEST assay). Study observations and caveats: The median count of SARS-CoV-2-reactive clonotypes rose from roughly 21 to 40, not significantly.

The CDR3 covers 14 residues. The germline CDR1 and CDR2 sequences are SGHNT and YYREEE (reference sequence). V lost 5 bases to trimming and J lost 0 bases, with 12 bases between them. The sequence was obtained from a human donor who had recovered from COVID-19. The chain links TRBV5-4 to TRBJ2-7, with TRBD1 as a possible D gene (5 bases). The sequencing sample was made of CD4+ T cells from blood, cultured in vitro. Written as DNA, the CDR3 is TGTGCCAGCAGGACAGACCCGGGCTCCTACGAGCAGTACTTC. Translated, it gives CASRTDPGSYEQYF. Full variable domain (outside the CDR3, taken from reference TRBV5-4 and TRBJ2-7): ETGVTQSPTHLIKTRGQQVTLRCSSQSGHNTVSWYQQALGQGPQFIFQYYREEENGRGNFPPRFSGLQFPNYSSELNVNALELDDSALYLCASRTDPGSYEQYFGPGTRLTVT.